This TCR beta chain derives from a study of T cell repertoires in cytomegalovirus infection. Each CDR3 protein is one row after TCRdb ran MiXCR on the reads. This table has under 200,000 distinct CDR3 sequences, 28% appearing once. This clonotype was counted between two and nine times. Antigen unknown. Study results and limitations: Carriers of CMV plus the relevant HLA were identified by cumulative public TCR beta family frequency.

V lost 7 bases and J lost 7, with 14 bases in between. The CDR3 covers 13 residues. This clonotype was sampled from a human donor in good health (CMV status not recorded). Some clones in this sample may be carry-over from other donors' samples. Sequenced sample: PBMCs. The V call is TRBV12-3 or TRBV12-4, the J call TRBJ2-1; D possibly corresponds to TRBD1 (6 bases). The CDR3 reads CASKAGARNEQFF. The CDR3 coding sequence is TGTGCCAGCAAGGCAGGGGCGCGGAATGAGCAGTTCTTC.